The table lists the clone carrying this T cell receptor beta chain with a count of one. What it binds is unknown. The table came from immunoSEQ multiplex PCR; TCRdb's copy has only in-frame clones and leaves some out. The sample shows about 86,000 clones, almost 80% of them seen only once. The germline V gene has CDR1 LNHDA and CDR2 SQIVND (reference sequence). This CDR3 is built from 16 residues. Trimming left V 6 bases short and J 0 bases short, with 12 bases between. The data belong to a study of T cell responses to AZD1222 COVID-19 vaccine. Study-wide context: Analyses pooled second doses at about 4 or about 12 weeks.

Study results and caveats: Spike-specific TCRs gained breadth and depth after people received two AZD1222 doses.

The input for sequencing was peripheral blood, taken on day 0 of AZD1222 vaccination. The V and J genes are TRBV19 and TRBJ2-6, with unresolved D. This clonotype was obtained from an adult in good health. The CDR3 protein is CASSRQPDSGANVLTF. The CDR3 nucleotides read TGTGCCAGTAGCCGGCAGCCTGACTCTGGGGCCAACGTCCTGACTTTC.